Listed here are 27 T cell receptor beta chains from one sample, sequenced in a study of OX40 agonist ivuxolimab in advanced cancers. Receptors were amplified or captured by the immunoSEQ multiplex PCR assay. This is the immuneACCESS table as TCRdb keeps it, with only in-frame sequences that have V and J called. A part of the clones is gone; compared with another copy, unresolved V genes explain less than half, and the rest is unexplained. The sample includes about 96,000 clones, with approximately 80% observed a single time. The biggest ten clones account for under 7% of the sample. Source: CD4+ or CD8+ T cells sorted from blood, taken in a trial of the OX40 agonist ivuxolimab. These receptor sequences come from an adult with an advanced solid tumor such as melanoma, head and neck, liver or kidney cancer.

V is TRBV6-1 and J is TRBJ1-5, with no clear D. V dropped 1 base and J dropped 0 bases, with 10 bases sitting between them. Germline V gene sequence: CDR1 MNHNS, CDR2 SASEGT. The length of the CDR3 is 16 residues. Here the CDR3 reads CASSEERRYSNQPQHF. The CDR3 coding sequence is TGTGCCAGCAGTGAAGAGCGGCGGTATAGCAATCAGCCCCAGCATTTT.

This clone was counted once. This rearrangement joins TRBV19 to TRBJ2-3; D is undetermined. Germline CDR1 LNHDA, CDR2 SQIVND (reference sequence). V shed 5 bases and J shed 6 bases, with 12 bases lying between them. This CDR3 region has 13 residues. The CDR3 loop reads CASSVLVGDTQYF. CDR3 sequence (DNA): TGTGCCAGTAGTGTCTTAGTAGGGGATACGCAGTATTTT. Full variable domain (outside the CDR3, taken from reference TRBV19 and TRBJ2-3): DGGITQSPKYLFRKEGQNVTLSCEQNLNHDAMYWYRQDPGQGLRLIYYSQIVNDFQKGDIAEGYSVSREKKESFPLTVTSAQKNPTAFYLCASSVLVGDTQYFGPGTRLTVL.

The chain links TRBV7-2 to TRBJ2-5; D is ambiguous. Germline V gives CDR1 SGHTA, CDR2 FQGNSA. CDR3 length equals 12 residues. V was trimmed by 5 bases and J by 11 bases, leaving 15 bases between them. The CDR3 is CASSLGGGEQYF. CDR3 bases: TGTGCCAGCAGCCTCGGTGGTGGAGAGCAGTACTTC.

The chain has TRBV6-5 and TRBJ1-6; D is unresolved. Germline V gives CDR1 MNHEY, CDR2 SVGAGI. Trimming took off 2 bases at V and 8 bases at J, with 16 bases between the two ends. This CDR3 is built from 16 residues. The CDR3 loop reads CASSYHQGRLDSPLHF. CDR3 coding DNA: TGTGCCAGCAGTTACCATCAAGGGAGACTTGATTCACCCCTCCACTTT.

This clone has just one count. The chain is built from TRBV27 and TRBJ2-3; TRBD2 aligns across 10 bases. The CDR3 contains 16 residues. The V gene's germline CDR1 is MNHEY and CDR2 SMNVEV (reference sequence). Trimming took 2 bases from V and 4 from J; bases not matched to a gene: 6. This chain's CDR3 is CASSLIAGGWADTQYF. The CDR3 DNA is TGTGCCAGCAGTTTAATAGCGGGAGGTTGGGCAGATACGCAGTATTTT.

The rearrangement joins TRBV5-4 to TRBJ2-3; 7 nucleotides match TRBD1. After removal of 4 bases from V and 4 bases from J, the junction contained 3 bases not matched to a gene. The CDR3 has 13 amino acids. Germline CDR1 and CDR2: SGHNT and YYREEE (reference sequence). CDR3 DNA sequence: TGTGCCAGCAGCCATACAGGGGCAGATACGCAGTATTTT. It yields the protein CASSHTGADTQYF.

The rearrangement uses TRBV18 and TRBJ1-2, with 8 bases fitting TRBD1. This CDR3 is built from 12 residues. J lost 7 bases, V lost 4 bases, and 2 bases had no gene match. Germline V CDR1 and CDR2: KGHSH, LQKENI. The chain's CDR3 is CASSLDRAGYTF. The CDR3 coding sequence is TGTGCCAGCTCACTGGACAGGGCTGGCTACACCTTC.

The chain is built from TRBV7-9 and TRBJ1-1; D is uncertain. Trimming removed 6 bases at V and 0 bases at J, with 5 bases between. This CDR3 region has 12 residues. The germline gives CDR1 SEHNR, CDR2 FQNEAQ (reference sequence). CDR3 loop: CASSGLNTEAFF. CDR3 in DNA: TGTGCCAGCAGTGGCCTGAACACTGAAGCTTTCTTT.

The chain recombines TRBV19 with TRBJ2-7; D tentatively fits TRBD1 or TRBD2 (6 bases each). Germline V lookup: CDR1 LNHDA, CDR2 SQIVND (reference sequence). Trimming cost V 5 bases and J 4 bases, with 15 bases left between them. The CDR3 extends over 14 amino acids. The CDR3, as DNA: TGTGCCAGTAGTGCTCTAGGGGGGAAGTACGAGCAGTACTTC. It encodes CASSALGGKYEQYF.

The chain couples TRBV9 to TRBJ2-5; TRBD2 is a possible D gene (5 bases). Trimming took 2 bases from V and 5 from J, leaving 7 bases between them. The germline V gene has CDR1 SGDLS and CDR2 YYNGEE. The CDR3 is 12 residues long. CDR3 DNA: TGTGCCAGCAGCGTTCGAGGGGAGACCCAGTACTTC. Amino acids: CASSVRGETQYF.

The chain has TRBV7-9 and TRBJ1-4, with D perhaps matching TRBD1 (6 bases). The length of the CDR3 is 15 residues. Germline CDR1 and CDR2: SEHNR and FQNEAQ (reference sequence). Trimming shortened V by 3 bases and J by 8 bases, and 16 bases separated the two germline ends. The CDR3 sequence is CASSLEGGSVEKLFF. The CDR3 nucleotides read TGTGCCAGCAGCTTGGAGGGGGGTAGCGTCGAAAAACTGTTTTTT.

The rearrangement links TRBV7-7 to TRBJ2-3; TRBD1 aligns across 8 bases. Germline-derived CDR1 and CDR2 are SSHAT and FNYEAQ (reference sequence). The CDR3 is 15 residues long. V lost 5 bases to trimming and J lost 5 bases; unmatched junction nucleotides: 9. The CDR3 DNA reads as TGTGCCAGCAGCCGAATCGGACAGGGCGGAGATACGCAGTATTTT. Its protein product is CASSRIGQGGDTQYF.

This chain connects TRBV7-2 to TRBJ2-7, with D perhaps TRBD2 (5 bases). V was cut by 1 base and J by 0 bases, with 10 bases left in between. Germline V gene sequence: CDR1 SGHTA, CDR2 FQGNSA. The CDR3 consists of 15 residues. CDR3 sequence reads: CASSLGRGNSYEQYF. CDR3 nucleotides: TGTGCCAGCAGCTTAGGCCGGGGAAACTCCTACGAGCAGTACTTC.

In the case of this clone: Other DNA sequences of this sample code for an identical CDR3. J is TRBJ1-2 and V is TRBV6-1; 7 bases fit TRBD1. This CDR3 has 13 residues. Germline V gene lookup returns CDR1 MNHNS and CDR2 SASEGT. Unmatched junction bases numbered 5, after V lost 4 bases and J lost 6 bases. CDR3 in DNA: TGTGCCAGCAGTGTAAGACAGGGTGATGGCTACACCTTC. This sequence encodes CASSVRQGDGYTF.

This chain links TRBV2 with TRBJ2-5; D possibly corresponds to TRBD2 (5 bases). The DNA matches TRBJ2-7 better at its end, which makes the J call doubtful. Germline CDR1 SNHLY, CDR2 FYNNEI. The CDR3 contains 13 residues. The chain's CDR3 is CASSGRDSYEQYF. In nucleotides, the CDR3 is TGTGCCAGCAGCGGACGGGACTCCTACGAGCAGTACTTC.

The J gene is TRBJ1-1, the V gene TRBV4-1; the D is unclear. V lost 0 bases and J 0 bases, leaving 8 bases between the germline ends. This CDR3 spans 15 amino acids. Germline CDR1 and CDR2: MGHRA and YSYEKL. In DNA, the CDR3 is TGCGCCAGCAGCCAAGAAGGACTGATGAACACTGAAGCTTTCTTT. Amino acids: CASSQEGLMNTEAFF.

J is TRBJ2-3 and V is TRBV29-1, with D perhaps being TRBD1 or TRBD2 (6 bases each). The ends were cut back, 7 bases at V and 3 bases at J, with 14 bases in the middle. The CDR3 sequence is 13 residues long. In germline, CDR1 is SQVTM, CDR2 ANQGSEA. The CDR3 DNA is TGCAGCGCCGACGGGGGCGGGACAGATACGCAGTATTTT. This encodes CSADGGGTDTQYF.

The chain combines TRBV7-9 with TRBJ2-5; D may be TRBD2 (6 bases). V was pared by 6 bases and J by 11 bases, with 19 bases between. This CDR3 has 13 residues. Germline CDR1 is SEHNR and CDR2 is FQNEAQ (reference sequence). CDR3 loop: CASRLGVGGEQYF. The CDR3 DNA reads TGTGCCAGCAGACTAGGGGTCGGGGGAGAGCAGTACTTC.

Only one count was recorded for this clone. The chain recombines TRBV9 with TRBJ2-3; 9 bases align to TRBD1. V lost 0 bases and J lost 1; bases outside the gene matches: 6. Germline V gives CDR1 SGDLS, CDR2 YYNGEE. The CDR3 sequence is 17 residues long. The CDR3 spells CASSVEGQGMRTDTQYF. For the CDR3, the DNA is TGTGCCAGCAGCGTAGAGGGACAGGGAATGCGCACAGATACGCAGTATTTT.

This chain links TRBV28 with TRBJ2-6; D gene unclear. V lost 2 bases to trimming and J lost 0 bases, with 8 bases between them. The germline V gene has CDR1 MDHEN and CDR2 SYDVKM. The CDR3 extends over 16 amino acids. The CDR3 DNA follows: TGTGCCAGCAGTTTACCCCGAGGCTCTGGGGCCAACGTCCTGACTTTC. Its protein is CASSLPRGSGANVLTF. Using reference TRBV28 and TRBJ2-6 for the parts outside the CDR3, the full variable domain is DVKVTQSSRYLVKRTGEKVFLECVQDMDHENMFWYRQDPGLGLRLIYFSYDVKMKEKGDIPEGYSVSREKKERFSLILESASTNQTSMYLCASSLPRGSGANVLTFGAGSRLTVL.

V is TRBV7-3 and J is TRBJ1-5; D may be TRBD1 (6 bases). Germline values: CDR1 SGHTA, CDR2 FQGTGA. V lost 5 bases to trimming and J lost 3 bases, with 8 bases between them. This CDR3 contains 13 residues. The CDR3, as DNA: TGTGCCAGCAGCCGGGACAACAATCAGCCCCAGCATTTT. Amino acids: CASSRDNNQPQHF.

The V gene is TRBV7-2, the J gene TRBJ2-3; TRBD2 agrees at 9 bases. From germline, CDR1 is SGHTA and CDR2 FQGNSA. J was trimmed by 4 bases and V by 2 bases; bases with no gene match: 10. The CDR3 length is 17 residues. This CDR3 is CASSLRGGGAFPDTQYF. The CDR3 region has the DNA TGTGCCAGCAGCTTACGAGGCGGGGGGGCCTTCCCAGATACGCAGTATTTT.

This chain links TRBV6-5 with TRBJ1-2; 8 bases match TRBD1. CDR1 MNHEY and CDR2 SVGAGI come from the germline V gene. V lost 4 bases and J lost 6; bases outside the gene matches: 4. The CDR3 extends over 13 amino acids. This chain's CDR3 is CASSFRGLNGYTF. CDR3 nucleotides: TGTGCCAGCAGTTTCAGGGGGCTTAATGGCTACACCTTC.

The chain links TRBV11-2 to TRBJ1-1, with D maybe TRBD1 (5 bases). Germline V gene data show CDR1 as SGHAT and CDR2 as FQNNGV. V shed 3 bases and J shed 4 bases, with 12 bases lying between them. This CDR3 has 14 residues. CDR3 DNA: TGTGCCAGCAGCTTCCCAGGGTTGAGCACTGAAGCTTTCTTT. It codes for CASSFPGLSTEAFF.

This clone was seen a few times. The chain uses TRBV6-5 and TRBJ2-7, with D possibly called TRBD1 or TRBD2 (5 bases each). CDR3 length: 13 residues. Germline V gene lookup returns CDR1 MNHEY and CDR2 SVGAGI. V was clipped by 7 bases and J by 9 bases, with 19 bases between them. The CDR3: CASNSGPGRGQYF. The CDR3 DNA reads TGTGCCAGCAACAGCGGCCCGGGAAGGGGGCAGTACTTC.

The table lists this clone with a count of one. The chain carries TRBV7-2 and TRBJ2-1; 10 nucleotides match TRBD2. Germline V gene sequence: CDR1 SGHTA, CDR2 FQGNSA. V trimming: 5 bases; J trimming: 9 bases; junction bases outside the gene matches: 7. This CDR3 region has 14 residues. The CDR3 DNA is TGTGCCAGCAGCCCGAGCGGGGGGGCCGGTGAGCAGTTCTTC. Translating gives CASSPSGGAGEQFF.

CDR3 sequence: CASSGRDGGSGNTIYF. For the CDR3, the DNA is TGTGCCAGCAGTGGCCGGGACGGGGGGTCTGGAAACACCATATATTTT. J is TRBJ1-3 and V is TRBV28; tentative D call: TRBD1 (5 bases). The CDR3 is made up of 16 amino acids. Germline lookup yields CDR1 MDHEN and CDR2 SYDVKM. Trimming cost V 5 bases and J 1 base, with 15 bases left between them.